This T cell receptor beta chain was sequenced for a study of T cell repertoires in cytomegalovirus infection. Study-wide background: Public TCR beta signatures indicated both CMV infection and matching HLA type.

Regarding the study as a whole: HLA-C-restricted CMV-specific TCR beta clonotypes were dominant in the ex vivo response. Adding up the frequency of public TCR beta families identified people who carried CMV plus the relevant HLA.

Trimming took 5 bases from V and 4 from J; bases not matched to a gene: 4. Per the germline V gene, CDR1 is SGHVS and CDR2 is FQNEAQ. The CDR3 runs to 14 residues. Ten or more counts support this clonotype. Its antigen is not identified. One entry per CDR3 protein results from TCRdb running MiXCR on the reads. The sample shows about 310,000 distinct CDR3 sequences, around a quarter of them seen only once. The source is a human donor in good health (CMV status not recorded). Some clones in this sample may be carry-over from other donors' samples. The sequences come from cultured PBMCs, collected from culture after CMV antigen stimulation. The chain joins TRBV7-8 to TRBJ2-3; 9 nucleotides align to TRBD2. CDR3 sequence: CASSLRLAADTQYF. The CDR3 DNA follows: TGTGCCAGCAGCCTTCGACTAGCGGCAGATACGCAGTATTTT.